These T cell receptor beta chains were read from a single sample in a study of OX40 agonist ivuxolimab in advanced cancers. Method: immunoSEQ multiplex PCR; TCRdb's copy keeps in-frame clones and lacks some. The sample has 75,000 to 100,000 clones, around 85% seen once. Sequencing used CD4+ or CD8+ T cells sorted from blood, obtained in a trial of the OX40 agonist ivuxolimab. The receptors were gathered from an adult with an advanced solid tumor such as melanoma, head and neck, liver or kidney cancer. Both conserved end residues are part of each CDR3. The D gene is left open where the match is weak. Clone sizes are given selectively: once, few, many, or a class where the clone is expanded.

J gene,D gene,clone size,V gene,CDR3 protein,CDR3 DNA
TRBJ2-1,TRBD1,.,TRBV7-3,CASSSGTGVYNEQFF,TGTGCCAGCAGCTCCGGGACAGGGGTCTACAATGAGCAGTTCTTC
TRBJ1-3,.,.,TRBV5-1,CASSLGGSGSGNTIYF,TGCGCCAGCAGCTTGGGAGGCAGCGGCTCTGGAAACACCATATATTTT
TRBJ2-3,.,.,TRBV4-2,CASSQELAWGGTDTQYF,TGTGCCAGCAGCCAAGAGTTGGCGTGGGGGGGCACAGATACGCAGTATTTT
TRBJ2-7,.,.,TRBV28,CASSLSPREQYF,TGTGCCAGCAGTTTATCCCCCCGGGAGCAGTACTTC
TRBJ1-1,.,.,TRBV11-2,CASSLAGLGREAFF,TGTGCCAGCAGCTTAGCTGGATTAGGGCGTGAAGCTTTCTTT
TRBJ2-2,.,.,TRBV7-9,CASREAGATGELFF,TGTGCCAGCAGGGAAGCAGGGGCCACCGGGGAGCTGTTTTTT
TRBJ2-3,TRBD2,.,TRBV7-3,CASSWGRVDTQYF,TGTGCCAGCAGCTGGGGGAGGGTAGATACGCAGTATTTT
TRBJ2-3,.,.,TRBV27,CASSFTFTTDTQYF,TGTGCCAGCAGTTTCACTTTCACCACAGATACGCAGTATTTT
TRBJ2-7,.,.,TRBV6-5,CASSYSGSNYEQYF,TGTGCCAGCAGTTACTCGGGGAGTAACTACGAGCAGTACTTC
TRBJ2-1,.,.,TRBV27,CASSFGDESSGQFF,TGTGCCAGCAGTTTCGGGGACGAATCCTCTGGGCAGTTCTTC
TRBJ2-1,.,.,TRBV5-5,CASSLGLGTYNEQFF,TGTGCCAGCAGCTTGGGGTTGGGGACTTACAATGAGCAGTTCTTC
TRBJ2-3,.,.,TRBV6-6,CASGFTAPPDTQYF,TGTGCCAGCGGATTTACGGCCCCCCCAGATACGCAGTATTTT
TRBJ1-1,.,once,TRBV5-1,CASSLEVMNTEAFF,TGCGCCAGCAGCTTGGAAGTCATGAACACTGAAGCTTTCTTT
TRBJ2-2,.,.,TRBV4-3,CASSQFPENTGELFF,TGCGCCAGCAGCCAATTTCCGGAGAACACCGGGGAGCTGTTTTTT
TRBJ1-1,.,few,TRBV4-1,CASSRGPNTEAFF,TGCGCCAGCAGCCGAGGCCCGAACACTGAAGCTTTCTTT
TRBJ1-1,.,.,TRBV4-2,CASSTTGESNTEAFF,TGTGCCAGCAGCACTACTGGGGAGTCGAACACTGAAGCTTTCTTT
TRBJ1-1,.,.,TRBV20-1,CSARDLLEAFF,TGCAGTGCTAGAGATTTACTTGAAGCTTTCTTT
TRBJ2-1,.,.,TRBV28,CASSPRGEQFF,TGTGCCAGCAGCCCCAGGGGTGAGCAGTTCTTC
TRBJ2-7,.,.,TRBV27,CASSFSWVGNEQYF,TGTGCCAGCAGTTTTAGCTGGGTAGGCAACGAGCAGTACTTC
TRBJ2-3,.,.,TRBV6-5,CASSNRDTSTDTQYF,TGTGCCAGCAGTAACCGGGACACCAGCACAGATACGCAGTATTTT
TRBJ1-5,.,.,TRBV7-2,CASGAYLPQHF,TGTGCCAGCGGAGCTTATTTGCCCCAGCATTTT
TRBJ2-5,.,.,TRBV25-1,CASSESGSQETQYF,TGTGCCAGCAGTGAATCGGGGAGCCAAGAGACCCAGTACTTC
TRBJ2-5,.,.,TRBV11-2,CASSLEETQYF,TGTGCCAGCAGCCTAGAGGAGACCCAGTACTTC
TRBJ2-1,TRBD1,.,TRBV7-2,CASNYRDRWPSEQFF,TGTGCCAGCAACTACCGGGACAGGTGGCCGTCGGAGCAGTTCTTC
TRBJ2-1,TRBD1,.,TRBV9,CASSVSGQGVYNEQFF,TGTGCCAGCAGCGTTTCTGGACAGGGCGTTTACAATGAGCAGTTCTTC
TRBJ2-6,.,.,TRBV5-4,CASSPGTTGANVLTF,TGTGCCAGCAGCCCCGGGACCACTGGGGCCAACGTCCTGACTTTC
TRBJ2-7,.,.,TRBV7-8,CASSLSYSGTAYEQYF,TGTGCCAGCAGCTTAAGTTATTCAGGGACCGCCTACGAGCAGTATTTC
TRBJ1-2,.,.,TRBV19,CASSIGTNYGYTF,TGTGCCAGTAGTATTGGGACGAACTATGGCTACACCTTC
TRBJ2-3,.,.,TRBV7-3,CASSLVGDTQYF,TGTGCCAGCAGCTTAGTCGGAGATACGCAGTATTTT
TRBJ2-7,.,.,TRBV15,CATSTYGGQSYEQYF,TGTGCCACCAGCACCTACGGAGGCCAGTCCTACGAGCAGTACTTC
TRBJ2-3,.,.,TRBV29-1,CSVDSRNGPDTQYF,TGCAGCGTTGATAGCCGAAACGGACCAGATACGCAGTATTTT
TRBJ2-3,.,.,TRBV5-4,CASSSRSGGPSLTDTQYF,TGTGCCAGCAGCTCCCGCTCCGGGGGTCCGAGTTTGACAGATACGCAGTATTTT
TRBJ1-5,TRBD1,.,TRBV10-3,CAISESAGQGASQPQHF,TGTGCCATCAGTGAGTCGGCGGGACAGGGGGCTTCTCAGCCCCAGCATTTT
TRBJ1-4,.,.,TRBV12-5,CASGLGDEKLFF,TGTGCTAGTGGTTTGGGAGACGAAAAACTGTTTTTT
TRBJ1-2,TRBD1,.,TRBV11-2,CASSLWTGENYGYTF,TGTGCCAGCAGCCTTTGGACAGGGGAGAACTATGGCTACACCTTC
TRBJ2-2,.,.,TRBV6-4,CASSSYTGELFF,TGTGCCAGCAGTTCGTACACCGGGGAGCTGTTTTTT
TRBJ2-7,TRBD1,.,TRBV10-3,CAARGQAGSYEQYF,TGTGCCGCAAGGGGACAGGCGGGCTCCTACGAGCAGTACTTC
TRBJ1-1,.,.,TRBV5-1,CASRPPGGVTEAFF,TGCGCCAGCAGACCGCCCGGGGGAGTCACTGAAGCTTTCTTT
TRBJ1-5,.,.,TRBV5-8,CASSLGWQERRESNQPQHF,TGTGCCAGCAGCTTGGGTTGGCAGGAAAGGAGGGAGAGCAATCAGCCCCAGCATTTT
TRBJ2-5,.,.,TRBV5-1,CASASGSADYQETQYF,TGCGCCAGCGCCAGTGGGTCCGCCGATTACCAAGAGACCCAGTACTTC
TRBJ1-2,.,.,TRBV25-1,CASSDPHRGGNYGYTF,TGTGCCAGCAGTGACCCCCACCGCGGAGGTAACTATGGCTACACCTTC
TRBJ1-2,TRBD1,.,TRBV15,CATSRRGQGHQSGYTF,TGTGCCACCAGCAGGAGGGGACAGGGGCATCAATCTGGCTACACCTTC
TRBJ1-1,.,.,TRBV7-2,CASSSSRAGSGAEAFF,TGTGCCAGCAGCTCCTCCAGGGCAGGGTCGGGGGCTGAAGCTTTCTTT
TRBJ2-3,.,.,TRBV7-2,CASSQGDTQYF,TGTGCCAGCAGCCAAGGGGATACGCAGTATTTT
TRBJ1-1,.,.,TRBV2,CASGVQGNTEAFF,TGTGCCAGCGGAGTACAGGGAAACACTGAAGCTTTCTTT
TRBJ1-5,.,.,TRBV18,CASSPPSTSNQPQHF,TGTGCCAGCTCACCCCCCTCGACAAGTAATCAGCCCCAGCATTTT
TRBJ1-5,TRBD1,.,TRBV10-3,CAISEDGAQGVNQPQHF,TGTGCCATCAGTGAGGACGGGGCCCAGGGGGTAAATCAGCCCCAGCATTTT
TRBJ1-5,TRBD1,.,TRBV7-9,CASSFTGGGSSNRPQHF,TGTGCCAGCAGCTTTACAGGGGGTGGTTCGAGCAATCGGCCCCAGCATTTT
TRBJ2-1,.,.,TRBV5-1,CASSFSGPEQFF,TGCGCCAGCAGCTTTAGTGGGCCTGAGCAGTTCTTC
TRBJ1-1,.,.,TRBV19,CASTKGWTNTEAFF,TGTGCCAGTACAAAGGGTTGGACGAACACTGAAGCTTTCTTT